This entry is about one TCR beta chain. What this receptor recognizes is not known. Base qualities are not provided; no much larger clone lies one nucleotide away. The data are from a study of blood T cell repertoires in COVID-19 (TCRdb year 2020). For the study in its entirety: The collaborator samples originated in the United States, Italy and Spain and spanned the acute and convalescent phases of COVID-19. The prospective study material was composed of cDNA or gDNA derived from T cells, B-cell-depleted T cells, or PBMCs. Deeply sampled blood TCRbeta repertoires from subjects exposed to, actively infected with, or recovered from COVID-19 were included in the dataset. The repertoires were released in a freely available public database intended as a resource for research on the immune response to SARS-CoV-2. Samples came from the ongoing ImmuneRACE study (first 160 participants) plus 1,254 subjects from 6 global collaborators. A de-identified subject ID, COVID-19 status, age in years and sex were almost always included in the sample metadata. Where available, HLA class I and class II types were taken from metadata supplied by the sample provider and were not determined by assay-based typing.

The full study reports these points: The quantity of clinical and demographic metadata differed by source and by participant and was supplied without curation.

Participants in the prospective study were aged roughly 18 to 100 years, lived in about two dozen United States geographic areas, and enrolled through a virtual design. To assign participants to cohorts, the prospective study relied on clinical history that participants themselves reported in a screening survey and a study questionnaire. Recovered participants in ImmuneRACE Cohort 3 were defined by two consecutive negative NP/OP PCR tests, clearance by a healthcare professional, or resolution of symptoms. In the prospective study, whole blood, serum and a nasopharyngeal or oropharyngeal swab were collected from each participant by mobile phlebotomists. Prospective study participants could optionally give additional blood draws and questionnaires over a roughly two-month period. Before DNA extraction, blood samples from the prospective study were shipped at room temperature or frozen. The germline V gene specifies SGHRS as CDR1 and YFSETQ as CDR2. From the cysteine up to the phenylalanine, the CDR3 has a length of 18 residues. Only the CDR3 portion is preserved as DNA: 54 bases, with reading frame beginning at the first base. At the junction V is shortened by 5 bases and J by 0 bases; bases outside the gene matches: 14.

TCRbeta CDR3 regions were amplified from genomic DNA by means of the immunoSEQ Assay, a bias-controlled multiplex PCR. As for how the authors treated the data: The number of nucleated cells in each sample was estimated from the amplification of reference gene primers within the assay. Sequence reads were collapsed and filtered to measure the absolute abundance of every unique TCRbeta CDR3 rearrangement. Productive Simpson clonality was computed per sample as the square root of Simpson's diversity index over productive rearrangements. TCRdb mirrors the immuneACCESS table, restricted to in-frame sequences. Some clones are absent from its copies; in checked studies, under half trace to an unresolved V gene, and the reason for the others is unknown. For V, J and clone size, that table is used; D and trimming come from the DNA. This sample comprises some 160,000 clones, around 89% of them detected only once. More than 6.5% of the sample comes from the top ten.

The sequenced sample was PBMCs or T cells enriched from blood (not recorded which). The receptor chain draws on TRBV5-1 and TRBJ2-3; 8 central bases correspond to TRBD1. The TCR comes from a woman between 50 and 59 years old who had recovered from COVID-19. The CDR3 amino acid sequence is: CASRRTGITLSSTDTQYF. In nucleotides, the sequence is TGCGCCAGCAGACGGACAGGGATAACCCTTTCTAGCACAGATACGCAGTATTTT.